This T cell receptor beta chain was identified in a study of beta chain features in type 1 diabetes. The overall study: Regarding age, gender and cell yields, patients proved similar to healthy donors. Study outcomes and limitations: All four CD4+ subsets from Type 1 diabetes patients carried moderately but significantly shorter TCRB CDR3s.

Expressed TCRB transcripts got sequenced, as all isolated RNA was reverse transcribed. Sequencing was performed with immunoSEQ multiplex PCR; in TCRdb, only in-frame clones are kept and a portion is missing. The sample includes tens of thousands of clones, roughly 52% of them seen just once. Every donor provided one heparinised blood draw, which averaged roughly 120 mL. This CDR3 has 12 amino acids. With 4 bases removed from V and 5 bases from J, the gap between germline ends came to 9 bases. The V gene's germline CDR1 is SGHRS and CDR2 YFSETQ. About this clone: Antigen unknown.

This sequence originates from a woman aged 40 to 50 with type 1 diabetes. The V call is TRBV5-1, the J call TRBJ1-1; D unclear. The specimen sequenced was Tregs from blood. This CDR3 reads CASSPTSTEAFF. CDR3 DNA: TGCGCCAGCAGCCCCACCAGTACTGAAGCTTTCTTT.